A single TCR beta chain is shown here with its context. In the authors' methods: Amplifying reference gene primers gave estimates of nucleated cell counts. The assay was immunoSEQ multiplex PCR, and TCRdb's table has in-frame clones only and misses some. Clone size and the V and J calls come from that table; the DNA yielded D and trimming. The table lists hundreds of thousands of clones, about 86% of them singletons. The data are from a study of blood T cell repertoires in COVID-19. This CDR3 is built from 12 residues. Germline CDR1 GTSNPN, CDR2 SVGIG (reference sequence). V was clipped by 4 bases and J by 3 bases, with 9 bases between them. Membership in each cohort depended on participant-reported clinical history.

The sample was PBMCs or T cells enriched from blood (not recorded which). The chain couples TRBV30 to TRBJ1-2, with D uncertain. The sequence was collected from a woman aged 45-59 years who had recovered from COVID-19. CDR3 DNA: TGTGCCTGGAACCGACACTACTATGGCTACACCTTC. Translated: CAWNRHYYGYTF.